This record covers a single T cell receptor (beta chain). This may stem from a read error, because a much larger clone lies one nucleotide away. This entry belongs to a study of human T cells and chemical hapten exposure. TCRdb used MiXCR to reprocess the RACE reads, holding one entry per CDR3 protein. There are about 56,000 distinct CDR3 sequences in the sample; approximately 8.6% occur only once, and 10% to 15% lies in the top ten. Germline V lookup: CDR1 MNHNS, CDR2 SASEGT. CDR3 length: 15 residues. V gave up 0 bases and J gave up 5 bases; unmatched junction bases: 5. Described time point: patch test 1, 2 weeks after DPC sensitization. Treatment in this sample: therapeutic diphenylcyclopropenone sensitization with weekly scalp DPC.

This material consisted of whole blood, taken in connection with sensitization to the hapten diphenylcyclopropenone (DPC). V is TRBV6-1 and J is TRBJ1-1; 8 bases match TRBD1. The source is a woman aged 40-49 years with alopecia areata. Some clones in this sample may be carry-over from other donors' samples. The CDR3 loop reads CASSEALGQVTEAFF. In nucleotides, the CDR3 is TGTGCCAGCAGTGAAGCGCTGGGACAGGTTACTGAAGCTTTCTTT.